One and the same sample provided the 3 T cell receptor beta chains below, sequenced in a study of T cell repertoires in cytomegalovirus infection. TCRdb itself ran the reads through MiXCR, one entry per CDR3 protein. The sample carries about 490,000 distinct CDR3 sequences, 16% recorded once. Material: CD8+ T cells from PBMCs. The receptor source for this set is a human donor in good health (CMV status not recorded). Some clones in this sample may be carry-over from other donors' samples.

The chain is built from TRBV27 and TRBJ2-7, with D maybe TRBD1 (7 bases). Germline lookup yields CDR1 MNHEY and CDR2 SMNVEV (reference sequence). This CDR3 is built from 14 residues. V was shortened by 2 bases and J by 5 bases, with 13 bases between the two germline ends. CDR3 protein: CASSLRDRLDEQYF. For the CDR3, the DNA is TGTGCCAGCAGTTTAAGGGACAGACTAGACGAGCAGTACTTC.

The V call is TRBV24-1, the J call TRBJ2-7, with D unclear. Germline-derived CDR1 and CDR2 are KGHDR and SFDVKD. V lost 4 bases and J lost 7, with 13 bases in between. There are 13 residues in the CDR3. For the CDR3, the DNA is TGTGCCACCAGTGACCCAGACCATTGGGAGCAGTACTTC. Its translation is CATSDPDHWEQYF.

With regard to this clonotype: In this CDR3 the conserved last residue, phenylalanine or tryptophan, is missing, so a read error is likely. Because the CDR3's place on the DNA is in doubt, the DNA is left out and the CDR3 is given as listed by TCRdb. The rearrangement joins TRBV7-2 to TRBJ2-6. Counting both end residues, the CDR3 totals 15 amino acids. The germline V gene has CDR1 SGHTA and CDR2 FQGNSA. The CDR3 spells CASSATATGANVLSL.